This T cell receptor (beta chain) originates from a study of OX40 agonist ivuxolimab in advanced cancers. Libraries were prepared by immunoSEQ multiplex PCR; TCRdb keeps only in-frame clonotypes and omits some of them. The table includes 70,000 to 95,000 clones, about nine tenths detected once. Germline V CDR1 and CDR2: SGHRS, YFSETQ. Deletions cut 0 bases from V and 4 bases from J, with 7 bases between. The CDR3 spans 13 residues. Sequencing used CD4+ or CD8+ T cells sorted from blood, obtained in a trial of the OX40 agonist ivuxolimab. The TCR was taken from an adult with an advanced solid tumor such as melanoma, head and neck, liver or kidney cancer. This sequence joins TRBV5-1 and TRBJ1-1; D unresolved. CDR3 nucleotide sequence: TGCGCCAGCAGCTTGGAGACACTCACTGAAGCTTTCTTT. Translated: CASSLETLTEAFF.